The source of this T cell receptor (beta chain) is a study of shared clonotypes between healthy human individuals. In the study overall: Three plates each covered CD4 naive and memory; CD8 naive two, CD8 memory one.

Using immunoSEQ multiplex PCR, the repertoire was profiled, and TCRdb retains in-frame clones only, with some absent. The repertoire consists of about 610,000 clones, with more than 95% occurring once and the leading ten covering 0.057%. The ends were cut back, 3 bases at V and 4 bases at J, with 8 bases in the middle. Per the germline V gene, CDR1 is SGHDT and CDR2 is YYEEEE. CDR3 size: 13 residues. All of the donors resided in Nashville, Tennessee, and each was a Caucasian adult. The authors divided CD4+ cells into CD45RA+ naive and CD45RA-negative memory subsets. Sequencing was carried out using naive CD4+ T cells sorted from blood. The subset denotes: CD45RA+ positively selected. The clonotype was recovered from a woman aged 25-40 years in good health. The V call is TRBV5-6, the J call TRBJ1-3, with D perhaps matching TRBD1 (5 bases). CDR3 in amino acids: CASSSNRGNTIYF. In DNA, the CDR3 is TGTGCCAGCAGCTCTAACAGGGGAAACACCATATATTTT.